This is a list of T cell receptor beta chains from one sample in a study of T cell responses to AZD1222 COVID-19 vaccine. The assay was immunoSEQ multiplex PCR, and TCRdb's table has in-frame clones only and misses some. The table has fewer than 180,000 clones, 92% seen once. Sequencing was performed on peripheral blood, taken 28 days after the second AZD1222 dose. The receptors here all came from an adult who received the AZD1222 COVID-19 vaccine. The CDR3 runs from the conserved cysteine through the conserved F or W. Fields, in order: J gene, V gene, clone size, D gene, CDR3 protein, CDR3 DNA. D genes are given only for firm matches. Not all rows give a size; the values are once, few, many and, for expanded clones, a class.

j_gene: TRBJ2-1; v_gene: TRBV11-3; abundance: .; d_gene: TRBD2; CDR3aa: CASSSPGTSGTRSSYNEQFF; CDR3nt: TGTGCCAGCAGCTCCCCCGGGACTAGCGGGACCCGGAGCTCCTACAATGAGCAGTTCTTC
j_gene: TRBJ2-7; v_gene: TRBV29-1; abundance: .; d_gene: .; CDR3aa: CSVGGQLSYEQYF; CDR3nt: TGCAGCGTTGGGGGACAACTAAGCTACGAGCAGTACTTC
j_gene: TRBJ1-2; v_gene: TRBV4-3; abundance: .; d_gene: TRBD1; CDR3aa: CASSPGTGANYGYTF; CDR3nt: TGCGCCAGCAGCCCTGGGACAGGGGCTAACTATGGCTACACCTTC
j_gene: TRBJ2-1; v_gene: TRBV5-1; abundance: .; d_gene: .; CDR3aa: CASSLASVYNEQFF; CDR3nt: TGCGCCAGCAGCTTGGCCTCTGTCTACAATGAGCAGTTCTTC
j_gene: TRBJ2-7; v_gene: TRBV10-3; abundance: once; d_gene: .; CDR3aa: CAISEGARDEQYF; CDR3nt: TGTGCCATCAGTGAGGGGGCCCGGGACGAGCAGTACTTC
j_gene: TRBJ1-1; v_gene: TRBV7-2; abundance: .; d_gene: .; CDR3aa: CASSSRLNTEAFF; CDR3nt: TGTGCCAGCAGCTCCCGATTGAACACTGAAGCTTTCTTT
j_gene: TRBJ1-2; v_gene: TRBV27; abundance: .; d_gene: .; CDR3aa: CASSFDPYQEQYGYTF; CDR3nt: TGTGCCAGCAGTTTTGATCCGTATCAGGAACAGTATGGCTACACCTTC
j_gene: TRBJ2-1; v_gene: TRBV28; abundance: .; d_gene: TRBD2; CDR3aa: CASSSTRTSTEYNEQFF; CDR3nt: TGTGCCAGCAGTTCAACACGGACTAGCACCGAGTACAATGAGCAGTTCTTC
j_gene: TRBJ2-7; v_gene: TRBV5-5; abundance: .; d_gene: .; CDR3aa: CASSLSLDTYEQYF; CDR3nt: TGTGCCAGCAGCTTGTCACTCGATACCTACGAGCAGTACTTC
j_gene: TRBJ2-7; v_gene: TRBV24-1; abundance: .; d_gene: .; CDR3aa: CATSDGGEYEQYF; CDR3nt: TGTGCCACCAGTGATGGAGGGGAGTACGAGCAGTACTTC
j_gene: TRBJ1-5; v_gene: TRBV27; abundance: .; d_gene: .; CDR3aa: CASSLMGGPDGNQPQHF; CDR3nt: TGTGCCAGCAGTTTAATGGGGGGGCCAGATGGCAATCAGCCCCAGCATTTT
j_gene: TRBJ1-5; v_gene: TRBV30; abundance: .; d_gene: .; CDR3aa: CAWSGGTYSNQPQHF; CDR3nt: TGTGCCTGGAGTGGGGGCACCTATAGCAATCAGCCCCAGCATTTT
j_gene: TRBJ2-7; v_gene: TRBV5-1; abundance: .; d_gene: .; CDR3aa: CASSSATAYEQYF; CDR3nt: TGCGCCAGCAGCTCCGCGACCGCCTACGAGCAGTACTTC
j_gene: TRBJ2-4; v_gene: TRBV7-9; abundance: .; d_gene: .; CDR3aa: CASSSTRGVDIQYF; CDR3nt: TGTGCCAGCAGCTCAACGAGGGGCGTAGACATTCAGTACTTC
j_gene: TRBJ2-7; v_gene: TRBV19; abundance: .; d_gene: .; CDR3aa: CASSIWGYEQYF; CDR3nt: TGTGCCAGTAGTATTTGGGGGTACGAGCAGTACTTC
j_gene: TRBJ2-7; v_gene: TRBV5-1; abundance: .; d_gene: TRBD2; CDR3aa: CASSSTSGLYEQYF; CDR3nt: TGCGCCAGCAGCTCTACTAGCGGGCTCTACGAGCAGTACTTC
j_gene: TRBJ1-5; v_gene: TRBV3-1/TRBV3-2; abundance: .; d_gene: .; CDR3aa: CASSPIGEDSNQPQHF; CDR3nt: TGTGCCAGCAGCCCTATAGGGGAGGATAGCAATCAGCCCCAGCATTTT
j_gene: TRBJ2-7; v_gene: TRBV30; abundance: once; d_gene: .; CDR3aa: CAWDRSSYEQYF; CDR3nt: TGTGCCTGGGACAGGAGCTCCTACGAGCAGTACTTC
j_gene: TRBJ1-5; v_gene: TRBV3-1/TRBV3-2; abundance: .; d_gene: .; CDR3aa: CASSQGYRYSNQPQHF; CDR3nt: TGTGCCAGCAGCCAAGGATACCGCTATAGCAATCAGCCCCAGCATTTT
j_gene: TRBJ2-1; v_gene: TRBV14; abundance: few; d_gene: .; CDR3aa: CASSQVGGQTYNEQFF; CDR3nt: TGTGCCAGCAGCCAAGTTGGTGGACAGACCTACAATGAGCAGTTCTTC
j_gene: TRBJ2-1; v_gene: TRBV11-3; abundance: .; d_gene: TRBD2; CDR3aa: CASSLLAGVGEQFF; CDR3nt: TGTGCCAGCAGCTTACTAGCGGGAGTAGGGGAGCAGTTCTTC
j_gene: TRBJ2-1; v_gene: TRBV18; abundance: .; d_gene: .; CDR3aa: CASSPPLGVSSYNEQFF; CDR3nt: TGTGCCAGCTCACCACCTCTCGGGGTGAGCTCCTACAATGAGCAGTTCTTC
j_gene: TRBJ1-3; v_gene: TRBV18; abundance: .; d_gene: .; CDR3aa: CASSPNSKSGNTIYF; CDR3nt: TGTGCCAGCTCACCAAACAGTAAATCTGGAAACACCATATATTTT
j_gene: TRBJ1-5; v_gene: TRBV30; abundance: .; d_gene: .; CDR3aa: CAWTPIGTGTNQPQHF; CDR3nt: TGTGCCTGGACTCCTATTGGTACAGGTACCAATCAGCCCCAGCATTTT
j_gene: TRBJ1-3; v_gene: TRBV7-9; abundance: .; d_gene: .; CDR3aa: CASSWGNRAYLGNTIYF; CDR3nt: TGTGCCAGCAGCTGGGGGAACAGGGCCTACTTGGGAAACACCATATATTTT
j_gene: TRBJ1-2; v_gene: TRBV30; abundance: .; d_gene: .; CDR3aa: CAWSTTTGGYTF; CDR3nt: TGTGCCTGGAGTACAACCACGGGCGGCTACACCTTC
j_gene: TRBJ1-3; v_gene: TRBV2; abundance: .; d_gene: TRBD1; CDR3aa: CASSENRGGRYSGNTIYF; CDR3nt: TGTGCCAGCAGTGAAAACAGGGGGGGTCGGTACTCTGGAAACACCATATATTTT
j_gene: TRBJ1-5; v_gene: TRBV15; abundance: .; d_gene: .; CDR3aa: CATGRSNQPQHF; CDR3nt: TGTGCCACCGGGAGGAGCAATCAGCCCCAGCATTTT
j_gene: TRBJ1-5; v_gene: TRBV24-1; abundance: .; d_gene: .; CDR3aa: CATSPGQGNQPQHF; CDR3nt: TGTGCCACCAGTCCCGGGCAGGGCAATCAGCCCCAGCATTTT
j_gene: TRBJ2-1; v_gene: TRBV5-1; abundance: .; d_gene: TRBD2; CDR3aa: CASSLVPIAGDNEQFF; CDR3nt: TGCGCCAGCAGTTTAGTCCCTATAGCGGGGGACAATGAGCAGTTCTTC
j_gene: TRBJ1-2; v_gene: TRBV19; abundance: .; d_gene: .; CDR3aa: CASNGAAGSGGYTF; CDR3nt: TGTGCCAGTAATGGCGCTGCAGGGTCGGGTGGCTACACCTTC
j_gene: TRBJ1-5; v_gene: TRBV3-1/TRBV3-2; abundance: .; d_gene: .; CDR3aa: CASSALSGSNQPQHF; CDR3nt: TGTGCCAGCAGCGCATTAAGCGGAAGCAATCAGCCCCAGCATTTT
j_gene: TRBJ1-2; v_gene: TRBV18; abundance: once; d_gene: TRBD1; CDR3aa: CASSPRTGYGYTF; CDR3nt: TGTGCCAGCTCACCCCGGACAGGCTATGGCTACACCTTC
j_gene: TRBJ2-1; v_gene: TRBV7-2; abundance: .; d_gene: TRBD2; CDR3aa: CASSLGASGSYNEQFF; CDR3nt: TGTGCCAGCAGCTTAGGAGCTAGCGGATCTTACAATGAGCAGTTCTTC
j_gene: TRBJ1-1; v_gene: TRBV19; abundance: .; d_gene: .; CDR3aa: CASSHREYTEAFF; CDR3nt: TGTGCCAGTAGTCACAGGGAGTACACTGAAGCTTTCTTT
j_gene: TRBJ1-2; v_gene: TRBV7-9; abundance: .; d_gene: .; CDR3aa: CASAENYGYTF; CDR3nt: TGTGCCTCGGCAGAAAACTATGGCTACACCTTC
j_gene: TRBJ1-2; v_gene: TRBV11-2; abundance: .; d_gene: .; CDR3aa: CASVARRANYGYTF; CDR3nt: TGTGCCAGCGTCGCGAGGAGGGCTAACTATGGCTACACCTTC